These 24 T cell receptor beta chains were sequenced from one sample in a study of cytomegalovirus exposure and HLA in healthy donors. PCR primers comprised 60 Vbeta and 13 Jbeta primers. Repertoires were generated with immunoSEQ multiplex PCR, while TCRdb's copy carries only in-frame clones and drops some. The sample includes around 150,000 clones, about 80% seen only once; the top ten take 3.9%. The specimen was PBMCs. The source is a man aged 18 to 30 in good health and CMV-seronegative.

This clone has a single count. The rearrangement uses TRBV9 and TRBJ1-1; 10 bases are a match to TRBD1. The CDR3 extends over 16 amino acids. With 3 bases clipped from V and 0 bases from J, the junction kept 5 bases outside the gene matches. Germline-derived CDR1 and CDR2 are SGDLS and YYNGEE. Written as DNA, the CDR3 is TGTGCCAGCAGCGCCGGGACAGGGGTCATGAACACTGAAGCTTTCTTT. It codes for CASSAGTGVMNTEAFF.

This clone came up once. The rearrangement links TRBV7-2 to TRBJ1-4; D gene ambiguous. The V gene lost 6 bases and the J gene lost 8 bases, with 10 bases spanning the gap. Germline CDR1 SGHTA, CDR2 FQGNSA. CDR3 size: 12 residues. The CDR3 nucleotides are TGTGCCAGCAGTCCATGGAGGGAAAAACTGTTTTTT. Its translation: CASSPWREKLFF.

The chain uses TRBV9 and TRBJ1-1, with D perhaps TRBD1 (6 bases). In germline, CDR1 is SGDLS, CDR2 YYNGEE. V lost 3 bases, J lost 6 bases, and 18 bases lay in between. This CDR3 contains 15 residues. CDR3 residues: CASSGTARTEAEAFF. In nucleotides, the CDR3 is TGTGCCAGCAGCGGGACTGCGCGGACAGAGGCTGAAGCTTTCTTT.

This chain uses TRBV6-1 with TRBJ2-7; TRBD2 aligns across 11 bases. The CDR3 is made up of 15 amino acids. CDR1 and CDR2 (germline): MNHNS, SASEGT. V shed 6 bases, J shed 2 bases, and the junction held 6 bases outside the gene matches. The DNA for the CDR3 is TGTGCCAGCAGGCTTAGCGGGGGGGTCCCCTACGAGCAGTACTTC. It specifies CASRLSGGVPYEQYF.

This clone has just a few counts. The chain combines TRBV5-1 with TRBJ1-1; a possible D gene is TRBD1 (6 bases). The V end was cut by 5 bases, the J end by 7 bases, with 18 bases between. This CDR3 is built from 14 residues. CDR1 is SGHRS, CDR2 YFSETQ, per germline. The CDR3 sequence: CASRREAGAFEAFF. The CDR3 DNA reads TGCGCCAGCAGAAGGGAGGCGGGGGCTTTTGAAGCTTTCTTT.

V gene TRBV5-6 combines with J gene TRBJ2-2; 10 nucleotides match TRBD2. The ends lost 7 bases at V and 6 bases at J; junction bases unmatched: 9. This CDR3 region has 15 residues. Germline CDR1 reads SGHDT; CDR2 reads YYEEEE. CDR3 residues: CASAWALAGAGELFF. CDR3 DNA: TGTGCCAGCGCCTGGGCGCTAGCGGGAGCCGGGGAGCTGTTTTTT.

The chain couples TRBV19 to TRBJ1-5; 7 bases match TRBD1. V gave up 7 bases and J gave up 5 bases; unmatched junction bases: 8. CDR1 is LNHDA, CDR2 SQIVND, per germline (reference sequence). This CDR3 has 14 residues. CDR3 residues: CASNWDSGYQPQHF. In DNA form, the CDR3 reads TGTGCCAGTAACTGGGACAGTGGGTATCAGCCCCAGCATTTT.

This clone has only one observation. The rearrangement joins TRBV4-2 to TRBJ2-7, with D maybe TRBD2 (6 bases). The CDR3 is 14 residues long. Trimming took 7 bases from V and 2 from J, leaving 15 bases between them. Germline V gene sequence: CDR1 LGHNA, CDR2 YNFKEQ. CDR3 in amino acids: CASMSRAGPYEQYF. In nucleotides, the CDR3 is TGTGCCAGCATGTCCCGTGCGGGGCCCTACGAGCAGTACTTC.

This clone was recorded once. This rearrangement joins TRBV14 to TRBJ2-2; the match to TRBD1 covers 8 bases. Germline lookup yields CDR1 SGHDN and CDR2 FVKESK. The CDR3 totals 15 residues. V was clipped by 2 bases and J by 6 bases; unmatched bases: 5. CDR3 protein: CASSQQGAGAGELFF. The DNA of the CDR3 is TGTGCCAGCAGCCAACAGGGGGCTGGTGCCGGGGAGCTGTTTTTT. Drawing the rest from reference TRBV14 and TRBJ2-2, the complete variable domain is EAGVTQFPSHSVIEKGQTVTLRCDPISGHDNLYWYRRVMGKEIKFLLHFVKESKQDESGMPNNRFLAERTGGTYSTLKVQPAELEDSGVYFCASSQQGAGAGELFFGEGSRLTVL.

The J gene is TRBJ2-7, the V gene TRBV7-9; 8 positions agree with TRBD2. This CDR3 comprises 13 residues. Looked up from germline, CDR1 is SEHNR and CDR2 is FQNEAQ (reference sequence). V shed 6 bases and J 2 bases; nucleotides not matched to a gene: 3. CDR3 nucleotides: TGTGCCAGCAGTTTTAGCGGGACCTACGAGCAGTACTTC. Translated: CASSFSGTYEQYF.

This chain joins TRBV4-1 and TRBJ2-5, with TRBD2 identical over 10 bases. V lost 0 bases, J lost 1 base, and 5 bases stayed unmatched. The germline V gene has CDR1 MGHRA and CDR2 YSYEKL. The CDR3 is made up of 17 amino acids. The CDR3 bases are TGCGCCAGCAGCCAAGATCAGATAGCGGGGGGCCAAGAGACCCAGTACTTC. This translates into CASSQDQIAGGQETQYF.

The V call is TRBV5-1, the J call TRBJ2-7; TRBD2 might be the D (6 bases). The CDR3 sequence is 13 residues long. Germline V gene data show CDR1 as SGHRS and CDR2 as YFSETQ. The V end was cut by 4 bases, the J end by 5 bases, with 13 bases between. The CDR3 sequence is CASSVDRLDEQYF. CDR3 sequence (DNA): TGCGCCAGCAGCGTAGACAGACTAGACGAGCAGTACTTC.

This clone was recorded a few times. The chain joins TRBV4-2 to TRBJ2-1, with 9 positions matching TRBD2. Losses at the gene ends were 0 bases for V and 2 bases for J; bases not matched to a gene: 8. CDR3 length equals 18 residues. Germline values: CDR1 LGHNA, CDR2 YNFKEQ. For the CDR3, the DNA is TGTGCCAGCAGCCAAGATACCGTAGCGGGAGAGGCCTACAATGAGCAGTTCTTC. Encoded protein: CASSQDTVAGEAYNEQFF.

The chain joins TRBV28 to TRBJ2-7; a weak D match, TRBD1 (6 bases). This CDR3 contains 16 residues. Germline V CDR1 and CDR2: MDHEN, SYDVKM. Trimming took off 3 bases at V and 0 bases at J, with 15 bases between the two ends. CDR3 loop: CASSFGQGQYSYEQYF. The CDR3 DNA sequence: TGTGCCAGCAGTTTTGGGCAGGGGCAATACTCCTACGAGCAGTACTTC.

The chain is built from TRBV18 and TRBJ2-5, with a tentative D call TRBD2 (6 bases). The length of the CDR3 is 15 residues. Between the trimmed V and J ends, which lost 3 bases and 2 bases, there was a span of 13 bases. The germline gives CDR1 KGHSH, CDR2 LQKENI. In DNA, the CDR3 is TGTGCCAGCTCACCGGGAGGCGGGTCTCAAGAGACCCAGTACTTC. It is translated as CASSPGGGSQETQYF.

The V and J genes are TRBV5-6 and TRBJ2-5; the D is unclear. The DNA end is a closer match to TRBJ2-7, so the J assignment may be wrong. The germline CDR1 and CDR2 sequences are SGHDT and YYEEEE. The CDR3 runs 12 residues. The CDR3 spells CASSSLNYEQYF. CDR3 nucleotide sequence: TGTGCCAGCAGCTCCCTTAATTACGAGCAGTACTTC.

V and J are TRBV6-5 and TRBJ2-3; the match to TRBD2 covers 10 bases. CDR3 length: 15 amino acids. The germline CDR1 and CDR2 sequences are MNHEY and SVGAGI. Losses at the gene ends were 6 bases for V and 4 bases for J; bases not matched to a gene: 7. The CDR3 nucleotides read TGTGCCAGCAGCCTAGCGGGAGCACGTTCAGATACGCAGTATTTT. This sequence encodes CASSLAGARSDTQYF.

The CDR3 DNA is TGTGCCAGCAGTTACCAGCAGGGCTTCGGGGGGACTGAAGCTTTCTTT. It is translated as CASSYQQGFGGTEAFF. The chain links TRBV6-5 to TRBJ1-1; D might be TRBD1 (5 bases). The germline gives CDR1 MNHEY, CDR2 SVGAGI. CDR3 length equals 16 residues. Between the trimmed V and J ends, which lost 2 bases and 5 bases, there was a span of 18 bases.

The rearrangement uses TRBV18 and TRBJ1-4; D may be TRBD1 (5 bases). Germline values: CDR1 KGHSH, CDR2 LQKENI. CDR3 length: 15 residues. Trimming took 3 bases from V and 0 from J, leaving 8 bases between them. CDR3 sequence: CASSPLTATNEKLFF. The CDR3 DNA sequence: TGTGCCAGCTCACCTTTGACAGCAACTAATGAAAAACTGTTTTTT.

This chain uses TRBV7-9 with TRBJ1-1, with no clear D. Looked up from germline, CDR1 is SEHNR and CDR2 is FQNEAQ (reference sequence). V dropped 4 bases and J dropped 11 bases, with 26 bases sitting between them. This CDR3 contains 16 residues. CDR3 sequence: CASSSGDLTAIQVAFF. CDR3 DNA sequence: TGTGCCAGCAGCTCTGGCGACTTGACCGCGATCCAAGTGGCTTTCTTT.

CDR3 sequence reads: CASSQLDRLYEQYF. Written as DNA, the CDR3 is TGCGCCAGCAGTCAGCTGGACAGGTTATACGAGCAGTACTTC. The chain carries TRBV4-1 and TRBJ2-7; 7 nucleotides line up with TRBD1. After removal of 6 bases from V and 4 bases from J, the junction contained 9 bases not matched to a gene. CDR3 length equals 14 residues. CDR1 and CDR2 from the germline V gene are MGHRA and YSYEKL.

CDR3 protein: CASSLVVLAGKSSYEQYF. As DNA, the CDR3 is TGTGCCAGCAGCTTGGTAGTACTAGCGGGAAAGAGCTCCTACGAGCAGTACTTC. This chain links TRBV5-4 with TRBJ2-7; 10 bases are shared with TRBD2. Germline loops: CDR1 SGHNT, CDR2 YYREEE (reference sequence). With 0 bases clipped from V and 0 bases from J, the junction kept 9 bases outside the gene matches. The CDR3 covers 18 residues.

This clone was seen a few times. The CDR3 here is CAISESETGGSTGELFF. The CDR3 nucleotides read TGTGCCATCAGTGAGTCAGAGACAGGGGGTAGCACCGGGGAGCTGTTTTTT. The V call is TRBV10-3, the J call TRBJ2-2; 9 nucleotides match TRBD1. V shed 0 bases, J shed 4 bases, and the junction held 6 bases outside the gene matches. The CDR3 totals 17 residues. Germline values: CDR1 ENHRY, CDR2 SYGVKD.

The gene calls are TRBV5-1 and TRBJ2-1, with 9 bases aligning to TRBD2. The CDR3 is made up of 16 amino acids. Per the germline V gene, CDR1 is SGHRS and CDR2 is YFSETQ. With V trimmed by 4 bases and J by 4 bases, 9 bases remained unmatched. DNA for the CDR3: TGCGCCAGCAGCGCCGAGCTAGCGGGGTCATACAATGAGCAGTTCTTC. It encodes CASSAELAGSYNEQFF.